This T cell receptor (beta chain) was recovered during a study of PD-L1 blockade in urothelial cancer. Time point in this sample: peripheral blood 6 weeks after treatment start. Disease in patients was locally advanced or metastatic urothelial carcinoma. Sequencing was performed with immunoSEQ multiplex PCR; in TCRdb, only in-frame clones are kept and a portion is missing. The sample contains tens of thousands of clones, 85% to 95% of which appear only once. With 5 bases clipped from V and 1 base from J, the junction kept 5 bases outside the gene matches. The CDR3 totals 15 residues. Germline CDR1 and CDR2: LNHDA and SQIVND (reference sequence).

The V and J genes are TRBV19 and TRBJ1-1, with 9 bases identical to TRBD1. This receptor was obtained from an elderly woman with urothelial cancer. This sample comprised PBMCs, obtained around atezolizumab (anti-PD-L1) treatment. This CDR3 is CASSANRGQNTEAFF. The CDR3 nucleotides read TGTGCCAGTAGTGCTAACAGGGGGCAGAACACTGAAGCTTTCTTT.